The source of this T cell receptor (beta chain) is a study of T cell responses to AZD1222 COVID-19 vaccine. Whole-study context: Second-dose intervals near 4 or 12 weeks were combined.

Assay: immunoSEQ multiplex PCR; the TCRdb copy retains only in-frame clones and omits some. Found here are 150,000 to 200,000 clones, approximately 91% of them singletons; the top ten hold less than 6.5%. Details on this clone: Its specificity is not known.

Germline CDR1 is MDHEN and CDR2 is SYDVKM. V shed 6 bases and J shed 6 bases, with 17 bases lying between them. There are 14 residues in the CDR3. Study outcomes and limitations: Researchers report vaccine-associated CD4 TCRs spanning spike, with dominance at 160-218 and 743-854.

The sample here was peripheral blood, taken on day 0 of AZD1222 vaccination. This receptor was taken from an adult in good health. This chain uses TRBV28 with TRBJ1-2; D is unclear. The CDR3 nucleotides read TGTGCCAGCAGGCCGGGCCTAAGCAGGAATGGCTACACCTTC. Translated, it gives CASRPGLSRNGYTF.